Below are 6 T cell receptor beta chains sequenced from a single sample in a study of metastatic and nonmetastatic thyroid tumors. Ahead of thyroid surgery, no patient had received treatment of any kind. MiXCR reprocessed the PCR reads for TCRdb. Of about 22,000 clones detected, about 21% appear once; the ten largest clones hold 13%. The sample consisted of blood. Source of these receptors: a male donor with papillary thyroid cancer or a benign thyroid nodule (not recorded which). Some clones in this sample may be carry-over from other donors' samples.

This clone appeared many times. The CDR3 sequence: CASTGLAGGPDEQYF. The CDR3 DNA follows: TGTGCCAGCACTGGACTAGCGGGAGGGCCGGACGAGCAGTACTTC. The chain is built from TRBV6-2 or TRBV6-3 and TRBJ2-7, with TRBD2 matching over 15 bases. This CDR3 is 15 amino acids long. After removal of 7 bases from V and 5 bases from J, the junction contained 6 bases not matched to a gene. Germline CDR1 MNHEY, CDR2 SVGEGT.

The rearrangement links TRBV12-3 or TRBV12-4 to TRBJ1-6; the D is unclear. This CDR3 has 14 residues. V gave up 5 bases and J gave up 7 bases, with 12 bases separating them. The CDR3 region is CASSDSATNSPLHF. CDR3 sequence (DNA): TGTGCCAGCAGTGACTCAGCGACAAATTCACCCCTCCACTTT.

This clone was picked up one time. Other nucleotide sequences from this sample produce the same CDR3. J is TRBJ2-7 and V is TRBV20-1; 10 bases map to TRBD2. CDR1 is DFQATT and CDR2 is SNEGSKA in the germline V gene (reference sequence). CDR3 size: 14 residues. With V trimmed by 5 bases and J by 1 base, 5 bases remained unmatched. This CDR3 reads CSAPSGRASYEQYF. Here the CDR3 DNA reads TGCAGTGCTCCTAGCGGGAGAGCGTCCTACGAGCAGTACTTC.

This clone was counted many times. The V call is TRBV30, the J call TRBJ2-3; no clear D. CDR1 and CDR2 from the germline V gene are GTSNPN and SVGIG (reference sequence). The CDR3 spans 14 residues. V shed 4 bases and J shed 1 base, with 12 bases lying between them. The CDR3 DNA reads as TGTGCCTGGATCCGAACTGTGGGCACAGATACGCAGTATTTT. It is translated as CAWIRTVGTDTQYF.

CDR3 loop: CAGGGMGDTGELFF. The CDR3 DNA is TGTGCCGGGGGGGGCATGGGCGACACCGGGGAGCTGTTTTTT. The V call is TRBV30, the J call TRBJ2-2; weak D call: TRBD2 (7 bases). Germline V CDR1 and CDR2: GTSNPN, SVGIG (reference sequence). This CDR3 region has 14 residues. The germline V and J ends were trimmed by 8 bases and 3 bases, with 16 bases remaining between them.

This chain links TRBV20-1 with TRBJ2-7; D may be TRBD1 or TRBD2 (6 bases each). CDR3 size: 14 residues. Between the trimmed V and J ends, which lost 0 bases and 0 bases, there was a span of 9 bases. Germline CDR1 reads DFQATT; CDR2 reads SNEGSKA (reference sequence). In nucleotides, the CDR3 is TGCAGTGCTAGAGAAGGGGGGAGCTCCTACGAGCAGTACTTC. Translation gives CSAREGGSSYEQYF.